These 26 T cell receptor beta chains share one sample of origin, sequenced in a study of blood T cell repertoires in COVID-19. Assay: immunoSEQ multiplex PCR; the TCRdb copy retains only in-frame clones and omits some. The table has tens of thousands of clones, 70% to 85% seen once. Sequencing was carried out using peripheral blood. The receptors shown here come from a man aged 45-65 years with active or convalescent COVID-19.

The chain is built from TRBV6-5 and TRBJ1-4; no firm D call. Trimming took off 2 bases at V and 8 bases at J, with 15 bases between the two ends. This CDR3 is 15 amino acids long. In germline, CDR1 is MNHEY, CDR2 SVGAGI. CDR3 sequence reads: CASSYLREGPEKLFF. CDR3 in DNA: TGTGCCAGCAGTTACCTTCGGGAGGGCCCCGAAAAACTGTTTTTT.

V usage is TRBV5-1 and J usage is TRBJ1-2; 8 bases agree with TRBD1. Germline-derived CDR1 and CDR2 are SGHRS and YFSETQ. This CDR3 has 14 residues. V gave up 4 bases and J gave up 7 bases; unmatched junction bases: 9. The CDR3 DNA reads as TGCGCCAGCAGCCTGGGGGGGACAGGAGTTGGCTACACCTTC. It yields the protein CASSLGGTGVGYTF.

V usage is TRBV6-2 or TRBV6-3 and J usage is TRBJ1-1; D gene uncertain. Germline V gene lookup returns CDR1 MNHEY and CDR2 SVGEGT. The CDR3 runs to 11 residues. Trimming took 2 bases from V and 10 from J, leaving 8 bases between them. CDR3 loop: CASSYPSGAFF. The CDR3 coding sequence is TGTGCCAGCAGTTACCCCTCGGGAGCTTTCTTT.

This clone has only a few counts. V and J are TRBV4-3 and TRBJ1-2; maybe TRBD1 (6 bases). Germline CDR1 is LGHNA and CDR2 is YSLEER. V lost 1 base, J lost 8 bases, and 11 bases lay in between. The CDR3 runs 13 residues. CDR3 sequence: CASSQGGDTGYTF. The CDR3 DNA is TGCGCCAGCAGCCAAGGTGGGGACACGGGCTACACCTTC.

The rearrangement links TRBV11-3 to TRBJ2-3; maybe TRBD1 (6 bases). CDR3 size: 15 residues. From germline, CDR1 is SGHNT and CDR2 YENEEA. Trimming removed 1 base from V and 3 bases from J, with 11 bases in between. The CDR3 DNA follows: TGTGCCAGCAGCTTAGGCCCCCAGGGGACAGATACGCAGTATTTT. This translates into CASSLGPQGTDTQYF.

This clone was detected ten times or more. This chain connects TRBV6-5 to TRBJ1-2; TRBD1 matches 12 bases. Trimming at V came to 5 bases and at J to 8 bases, leaving 9 bases not matched to a gene. The V gene's germline CDR1 is MNHEY and CDR2 SVGAGI. This CDR3 has 15 residues. The CDR3 sequence: CASSPQGQGARGYTF. The DNA for the CDR3 is TGTGCCAGCAGTCCTCAGGGACAGGGGGCGCGAGGCTACACCTTC.

The rearrangement joins TRBV3-1 (or the pseudogene TRBV3-2) to TRBJ2-5; D may be TRBD2 (6 bases). Germline CDR1 is LGHDT and CDR2 is YNNKEL (reference sequence). The CDR3 has 14 residues. V lost 0 bases and J 5 bases, leaving 10 bases between the germline ends. CDR3: CASSQDRREETQYF. In DNA form, the CDR3 reads TGTGCCAGCAGCCAAGATCGCCGGGAGGAGACCCAGTACTTC.

This chain connects TRBV3-1 (or the pseudogene TRBV3-2) to TRBJ2-2; possible D gene TRBD2, 7 bases. V was cut by 0 bases and J by 3 bases, with 20 bases left in between. The CDR3 is made up of 19 amino acids. CDR1 and CDR2 from the germline V gene are LGHDT and YNNKEL (reference sequence). The CDR3 sequence is CASSQDLGLRGGYTGELFF. The CDR3 region has the DNA TGTGCCAGCAGCCAAGATTTGGGTCTGAGGGGGGGATACACCGGGGAGCTGTTTTTT.

This clone has only a few counts. V usage is TRBV6-5 and J usage is TRBJ2-2; D is perhaps TRBD2 (5 bases). Deletions cut 6 bases from V and 0 bases from J, with 8 bases between. The CDR3 consists of 14 residues. Per germline, CDR1 MNHEY and CDR2 SVGAGI. The CDR3 DNA sequence: TGTGCCAGCAGGACCGGGACGAACACCGGGGAGCTGTTTTTT. Translating it yields CASRTGTNTGELFF.

The chain employs TRBV2 and TRBJ2-3, with TRBD2 identical over 12 bases. Trimming removed 8 bases from V and 3 bases from J; junction bases left unmatched: 6. The CDR3 contains 15 residues. Germline CDR1 SNHLY, CDR2 FYNNEI. This CDR3 reads CASLLLAGGTDTQYF. CDR3 DNA sequence: TGTGCCAGCCTGCTCCTAGCGGGGGGGACAGATACGCAGTATTTT. Filled out from reference TRBV2 and TRBJ2-3, the complete variable domain reads EPEVTQTPSHQVTQMGQEVILRCVPISNHLYFYWYRQILGQKVEFLVSFYNNEISEKSEIFDDQFSVERPDGSNFTLKIRSTKLEDSAMYFCASLLLAGGTDTQYFGPGTRLTVL.

This clone was seen once. The chain carries TRBV30 and TRBJ2-7, with D possibly being TRBD1 (6 bases). The germline V gene has CDR1 GTSNPN and CDR2 SVGIG (reference sequence). Between the trimmed V and J ends, which lost 3 bases and 4 bases, there was a span of 19 bases. The CDR3 spans 15 residues. This chain's CDR3 is CAWSALTGWPYEQYF. CDR3 bases: TGTGCCTGGAGCGCCCTGACAGGCTGGCCGTACGAGCAGTACTTC.

The chain uses TRBV5-8 and TRBJ1-5, with D possibly matching TRBD1 (5 bases). The germline gives CDR1 SGHTS, CDR2 YDEGEE. Trimming pared 6 bases from V and 7 bases from J, leaving 11 bases between. The CDR3 sequence is 12 residues long. The CDR3 DNA follows: TGTGCCAGCACCCTGGGGGGGCAGCCCCAGCATTTT. Protein: CASTLGGQPQHF.

The chain is built from TRBV11-1 and TRBJ2-1; perhaps TRBD2 as D (6 bases). The V and J ends lost 8 bases and 6 bases respectively, with 11 bases between them. CDR1 and CDR2 from the germline V gene are SGHAT and FQDESV (reference sequence). The CDR3 runs 12 residues. This chain's CDR3 is CASGGSGNEQFF. The CDR3 DNA follows: TGTGCCAGCGGGGGGTCAGGCAATGAGCAGTTCTTC.

The chain couples TRBV7-6 to TRBJ2-7; the D gene is possibly TRBD1 (6 bases). Deletions cut 5 bases from V and 5 bases from J, with 19 bases between. Per germline, CDR1 SGHVS and CDR2 FNYEAQ. The CDR3 has 15 amino acids. The CDR3 loop is CASSVSQGSVHEQYF. For the CDR3, the DNA is TGTGCCAGCAGCGTGAGTCAGGGGTCCGTGCACGAGCAGTACTTC.

The chain is built from TRBV12-5 and TRBJ1-5, with 7 bases matching TRBD1. Germline V CDR1 and CDR2: LGHNT, FRNRAP. CDR3 length equals 12 residues. Trimming at V came to 6 bases and at J to 16 bases, leaving 12 bases not matched to a gene. The CDR3 DNA sequence: TGTGCTAGTGGATCCGGAGGACAGGCCCTCCATTTT. This gives the protein CASGSGGQALHF.

V usage is TRBV11-3 and J usage is TRBJ2-1; D is perhaps TRBD2 (5 bases). Trimming left V 5 bases short and J 6 bases short, with 8 bases between. Germline CDR1 and CDR2: SGHNT and YENEEA. This CDR3 contains 12 residues. The CDR3: CASSQTSNEQFF. CDR3 DNA sequence: TGTGCCAGCAGCCAAACTAGCAATGAGCAGTTCTTC.

The sample holds one count of this clone. The rearrangement links TRBV9 to TRBJ2-3, with TRBD2 identical over 11 bases. Trimming cost V 4 bases and J 2 bases; bases outside gene matches: 6. Germline V gives CDR1 SGDLS, CDR2 YYNGEE. This CDR3 has 16 amino acids. In nucleotides, the CDR3 is TGTGCCAGCAGCATGACTAGCGGGGTCCCCACAGATACGCAGTATTTT. Amino acid sequence: CASSMTSGVPTDTQYF. The whole variable domain, remainder taken from reference TRBV9 and TRBJ2-3, is DSGVTQTPKHLITATGQRVTLRCSPRSGDLSVYWYQQSLDQGLQFLIQYYNGEERAKGNILERFSAQQFPDLHSELNLSSLELGDSALYFCASSMTSGVPTDTQYFGPGTRLTVL.

This clone was seen more than once but under ten times. V and J are TRBV4-3 and TRBJ1-2, with a weak D call TRBD1 (6 bases). This CDR3 spans 15 amino acids. V lost 5 bases and J 4 bases, leaving 17 bases between the germline ends. Germline V gene data show CDR1 as LGHNA and CDR2 as YSLEER. CDR3 sequence (DNA): TGCGCCAGCAGCTTTGGACAGAAAGTTATCTATGGCTACACCTTC. Translated, it gives CASSFGQKVIYGYTF.

The V gene is TRBV11-3, the J gene TRBJ2-1; 8 bases map to TRBD2. Germline CDR1 SGHNT, CDR2 YENEEA. The CDR3 is 15 amino acids. J gave up 3 bases and V 0 bases, and 1 base lay outside the gene matches. The CDR3 DNA follows: TGTGCCAGCAGCTTAGAGGCGGGGGGCTACAATGAGCAGTTCTTC. Its translation: CASSLEAGGYNEQFF.

The V and J genes are TRBV7-2 and TRBJ1-1; 9 bases are shared with TRBD1. This CDR3 contains 14 residues. Germline V gene lookup returns CDR1 SGHTA and CDR2 FQGNSA. The V segment lost 6 bases and the J segment 6 bases; nucleotides outside the gene matches: 8. The CDR3 protein is CASSIYDRGSEAFF. In nucleotides, the CDR3 is TGTGCCAGCAGTATTTACGACAGGGGGTCTGAAGCTTTCTTT.

This clone was observed a single time. The CDR3 loop reads CASSQGGIQPTGELFF. Written as DNA, the CDR3 is TGTGCCAGCAGCCAAGGAGGGATACAGCCCACCGGGGAGCTGTTTTTT. The chain joins TRBV14 to TRBJ2-2, with a tentative D call TRBD2 (5 bases). Germline V gene sequence: CDR1 SGHDN, CDR2 FVKESK. Trimming removed 1 base at V and 4 bases at J, with 13 bases between. This CDR3 spans 16 amino acids.

The genes are TRBV30 and TRBJ2-5; D gene ambiguous. CDR1 and CDR2 (germline): GTSNPN, SVGIG (reference sequence). V was trimmed by 0 bases and J by 5 bases, leaving 16 bases between them. This CDR3 contains 15 residues. Here the CDR3 reads CAWSVAIVDGETQYF. For the CDR3, the DNA is TGTGCCTGGAGTGTAGCGATAGTAGATGGGGAGACCCAGTACTTC.

This chain links TRBV5-1 with TRBJ1-1; tentatively, D is TRBD1 (6 bases). Trimming removed 3 bases at V and 3 bases at J, with 15 bases between. CDR3 length equals 15 residues. Germline assignment: CDR1 SGHRS and CDR2 YFSETQ. The CDR3 spells CASSSQLGGDTEAFF. The CDR3 DNA is TGCGCCAGCAGCTCGCAACTAGGGGGGGACACTGAAGCTTTCTTT.

This clone has ten or more counts. The chain combines TRBV3-1 (or the pseudogene TRBV3-2) with TRBJ1-2, with D uncertain. Germline CDR1 and CDR2: LGHDT and YNNKEL (reference sequence). This CDR3 comprises 15 residues. The germline V and J ends were trimmed by 3 bases and 1 base, with 12 bases remaining between them. The CDR3 region is CASSHSQVFNYGYTF. The CDR3 nucleotides are TGTGCCAGCAGCCATTCTCAGGTCTTTAACTATGGCTACACCTTC.

V usage is TRBV7-2 and J usage is TRBJ2-7, with 9 bases matching TRBD2. This CDR3 has 15 residues. J was trimmed by 4 bases and V by 1 base; bases with no gene match: 5. Germline CDR1 and CDR2: SGHTA and FQGNSA. The CDR3 region is CASSLDGTSFYEQYF. CDR3 DNA: TGTGCCAGCAGCTTAGACGGGACTAGCTTTTACGAGCAGTACTTC.

This clone was recorded a few times. The V call is TRBV5-4, the J call TRBJ2-7; 12 nucleotides align to TRBD1. The CDR3 extends over 13 amino acids. V shed 5 bases, J shed 5 bases, and the junction held 2 bases outside the gene matches. The germline CDR1 and CDR2 sequences are SGHNT and YYREEE (reference sequence). The CDR3 is CASSRDRGHEQYF. The DNA for the CDR3 is TGTGCCAGCAGTCGGGACAGGGGGCACGAGCAGTACTTC.